This T cell receptor beta chain was observed in a study of identical twins. Germline loops: CDR1 SEHNR, CDR2 FQNEAQ (reference sequence). V trimming: 5 bases; J trimming: 0 bases; junction bases outside the gene matches: 7. This CDR3 contains 16 residues. This clonotype showed up just a few times. TCRdb analysed the 5' RACE reads with MiXCR anew, one entry per CDR3 protein. This sample carries about 460,000 distinct CDR3 sequences, 14% of them seen once, and the ten largest clones take about 0.54%. These data were also filed under a second study, of yellow fever vaccine responses in identical twins.

The rearrangement joins TRBV7-9 to TRBJ2-3, with 8 bases identical to TRBD2. Sample: CD4+ T cells sorted from blood. This TCR was sampled from a woman aged 18-35 years in good health. The CDR3 is CASSPERGLSTDTQYF. CDR3 nucleotides: TGTGCCAGCAGCCCTGAGCGGGGGCTAAGCACAGATACGCAGTATTTT.